The sequence of this T cell receptor beta chain was determined in a study of blood T cell repertoires in COVID-19. Study-wide context: PBMCs, B-cell-depleted T cells, or T cells provided the cDNA or gDNA that made up the material.

The germline V and J ends were trimmed by 7 bases and 10 bases, with 22 bases remaining between them. Germline CDR1 reads SQVTM; CDR2 reads ANQGSEA. This CDR3 is 14 amino acids long. The study assigned cohorts using participant-reported clinical history. TCRdb's table, derived via immunoSEQ multiplex PCR, lists solely in-frame clones and lacks some. The data hold approximately 200,000 clones, with roughly nine tenths observed a single time. This rearrangement joins TRBV29-1 to TRBJ1-4; tentative D call: TRBD1 (5 bases). The clonotype comes from a woman in her twenties or thirties who had recovered from COVID-19. The sample comprised PBMCs or T cells enriched from blood (not recorded which). This chain's CDR3 is CSAQEQDMGGKLFF. CDR3 DNA sequence: TGCAGCGCCCAAGAACAGGATATGGGTGGAAAACTGTTTTTT.